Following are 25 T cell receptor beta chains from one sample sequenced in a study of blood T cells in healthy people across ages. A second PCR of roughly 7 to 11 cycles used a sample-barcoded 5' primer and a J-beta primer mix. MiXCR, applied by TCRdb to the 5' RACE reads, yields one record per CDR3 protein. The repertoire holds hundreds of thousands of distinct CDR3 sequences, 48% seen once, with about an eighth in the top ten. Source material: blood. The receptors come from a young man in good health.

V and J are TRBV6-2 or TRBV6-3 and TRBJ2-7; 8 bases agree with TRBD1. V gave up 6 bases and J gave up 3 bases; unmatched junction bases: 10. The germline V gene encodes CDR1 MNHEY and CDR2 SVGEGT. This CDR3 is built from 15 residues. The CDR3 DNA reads TGTGCCAGCAGAAGCATAAGGACAGGGAACTACGAGCAGTACTTC. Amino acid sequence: CASRSIRTGNYEQYF.

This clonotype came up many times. The CDR3 sequence is CSVESNRQQETQYF. In nucleotides, the CDR3 is TGCAGCGTTGAGAGTAACAGACAACAAGAGACCCAGTACTTC. The rearrangement joins TRBV29-1 to TRBJ2-5; D not resolved. Germline loops: CDR1 SQVTM, CDR2 ANQGSEA. The CDR3 contains 14 residues. Trimming left V 3 bases short and J 2 bases short, with 13 bases between.

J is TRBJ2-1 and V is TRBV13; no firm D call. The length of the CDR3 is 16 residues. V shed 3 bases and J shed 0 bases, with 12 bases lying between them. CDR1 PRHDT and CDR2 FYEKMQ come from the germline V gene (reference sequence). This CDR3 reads CASSFLSDISYNEQFF. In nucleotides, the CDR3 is TGTGCCAGCAGCTTTCTCTCGGATATCTCCTACAATGAGCAGTTCTTC.

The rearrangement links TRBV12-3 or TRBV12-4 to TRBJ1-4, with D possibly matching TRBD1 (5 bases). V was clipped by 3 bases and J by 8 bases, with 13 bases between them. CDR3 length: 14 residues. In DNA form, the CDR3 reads TGTGCCAGCAGTTTTCAGGGTTCAGGAGAAAAACTGTTTTTT. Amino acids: CASSFQGSGEKLFF.

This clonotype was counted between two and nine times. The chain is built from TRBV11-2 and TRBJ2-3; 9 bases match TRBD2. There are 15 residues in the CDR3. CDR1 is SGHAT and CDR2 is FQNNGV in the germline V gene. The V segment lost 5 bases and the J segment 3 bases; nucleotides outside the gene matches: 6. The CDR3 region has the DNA TGTGCCAGCAGCCGAGGCGGGGGGGCGACAGATACGCAGTATTTT. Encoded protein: CASSRGGGATDTQYF.

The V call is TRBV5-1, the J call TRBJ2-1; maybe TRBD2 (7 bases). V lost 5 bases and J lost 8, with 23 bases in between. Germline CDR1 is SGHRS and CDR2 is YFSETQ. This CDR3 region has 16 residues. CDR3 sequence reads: CASRERVGGAADEQFF. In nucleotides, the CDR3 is TGCGCCAGCAGGGAACGGGTTGGGGGGGCCGCAGATGAGCAGTTCTTC.

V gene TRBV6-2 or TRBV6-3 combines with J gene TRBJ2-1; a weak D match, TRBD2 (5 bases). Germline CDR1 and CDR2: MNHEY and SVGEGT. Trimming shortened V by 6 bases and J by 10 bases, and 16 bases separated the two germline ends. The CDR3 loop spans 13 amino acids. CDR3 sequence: CASSRTGTMEQFF. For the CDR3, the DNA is TGTGCCAGCAGCCGGACTGGTACAATGGAGCAGTTCTTC.

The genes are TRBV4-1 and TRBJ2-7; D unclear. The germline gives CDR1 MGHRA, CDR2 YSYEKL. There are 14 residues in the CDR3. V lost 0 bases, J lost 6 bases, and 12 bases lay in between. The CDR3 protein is CASSQEAPRGEQYF. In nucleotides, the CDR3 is TGCGCCAGCAGCCAAGAGGCTCCCCGTGGCGAGCAGTACTTC.

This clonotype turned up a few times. The CDR3 bases are TGCAGTGCTGGGACTAGCGGGGGCCCTCAGGGCACGCAGTATTTT. It yields the protein CSAGTSGGPQGTQYF. J is TRBJ2-3 and V is TRBV20-1, with 14 bases identical to TRBD2. CDR1 is DFQATT, CDR2 SNEGSKA, per germline (reference sequence). V trimming: 5 bases; J trimming: 9 bases; junction bases outside the gene matches: 10. The CDR3 has 15 amino acids.

The CDR3 protein is CASSVGTGRATNEKLFF. The CDR3 coding sequence is TGCGCCAGCAGCGTTGGGACAGGACGAGCAACTAATGAAAAACTGTTTTTT. J is TRBJ1-4 and V is TRBV5-1; 8 nucleotides line up with TRBD1. The CDR3 has 17 amino acids. The ends lost 4 bases at V and 0 bases at J; junction bases unmatched: 8. Germline assignment: CDR1 SGHRS and CDR2 YFSETQ.

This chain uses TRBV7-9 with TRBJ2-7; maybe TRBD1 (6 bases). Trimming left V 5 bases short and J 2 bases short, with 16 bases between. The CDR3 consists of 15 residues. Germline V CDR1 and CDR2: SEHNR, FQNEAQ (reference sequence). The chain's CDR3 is CASSLVGHQTYEQYF. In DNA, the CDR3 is TGTGCCAGCAGCCTAGTGGGACACCAAACCTACGAGCAGTACTTC.

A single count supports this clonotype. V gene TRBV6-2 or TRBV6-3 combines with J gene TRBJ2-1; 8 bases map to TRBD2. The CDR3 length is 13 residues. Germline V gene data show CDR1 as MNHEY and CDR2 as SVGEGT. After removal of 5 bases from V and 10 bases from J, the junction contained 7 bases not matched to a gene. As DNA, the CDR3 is TGTGCCAGCAGTGCCTTTCGGGGGGGAGAGCAGTTCTTC. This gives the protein CASSAFRGGEQFF.

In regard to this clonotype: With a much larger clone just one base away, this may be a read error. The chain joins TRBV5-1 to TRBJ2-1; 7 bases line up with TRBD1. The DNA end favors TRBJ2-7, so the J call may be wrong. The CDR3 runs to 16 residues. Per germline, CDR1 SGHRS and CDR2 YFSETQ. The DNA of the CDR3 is TGCGCCAGTCAAAGCCGTGTCGGGACAGCCTACAATGAGCAGTACTTC. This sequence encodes CASQSRVGTAYNEQYF.

The CDR3 sequence: CASSSGTNDGYTF. The CDR3 DNA is TGTGCCAGCAGCTCCGGGACGAACGATGGCTACACCTTC. The V call is TRBV7-2, the J call TRBJ1-2; a possible D gene is TRBD1 (5 bases). V was pared by 4 bases and J by 6 bases, with 12 bases between. The CDR3 is 13 amino acids. Germline CDR1 is SGHTA and CDR2 is FQGNSA.

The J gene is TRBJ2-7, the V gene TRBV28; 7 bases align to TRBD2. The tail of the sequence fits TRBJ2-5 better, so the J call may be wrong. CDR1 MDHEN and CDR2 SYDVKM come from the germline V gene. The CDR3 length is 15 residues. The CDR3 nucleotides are TGTGCCAGCAGTTCACCAGCGGGGATAGGGGAGACCCAGTACTTC. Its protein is CASSSPAGIGETQYF.

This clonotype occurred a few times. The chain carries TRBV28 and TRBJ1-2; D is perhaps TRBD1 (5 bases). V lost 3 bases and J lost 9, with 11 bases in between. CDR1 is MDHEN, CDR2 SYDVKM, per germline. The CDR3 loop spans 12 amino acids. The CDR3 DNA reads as TGTGCCAGCAGTTTGGCCAGGGCCCGCTACACCTTC. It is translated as CASSLARARYTF.

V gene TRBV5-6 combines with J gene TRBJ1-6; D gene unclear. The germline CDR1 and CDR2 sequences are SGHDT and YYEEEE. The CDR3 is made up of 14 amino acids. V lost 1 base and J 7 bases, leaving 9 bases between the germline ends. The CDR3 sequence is CASSLREQNSPLHF. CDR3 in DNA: TGTGCCAGCAGCTTGAGGGAACAAAATTCACCCCTCCACTTT.

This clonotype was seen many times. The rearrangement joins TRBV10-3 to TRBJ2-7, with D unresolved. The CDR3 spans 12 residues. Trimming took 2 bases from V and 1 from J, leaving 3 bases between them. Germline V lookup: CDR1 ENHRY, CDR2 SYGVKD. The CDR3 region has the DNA TGTGCCATCAGTGAGCTATCCTACGAGCAGTACTTC. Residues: CAISELSYEQYF.

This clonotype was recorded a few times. The CDR3 DNA is TGTGCCAGCAGTTTACGGGTCACAGTCGCCCTAGCCAAAAACATTCAGTACTTC. Protein: CASSLRVTVALAKNIQYF. The chain combines TRBV6-5 with TRBJ2-4; D unresolved. The germline gives CDR1 MNHEY, CDR2 SVGAGI. With 4 bases removed from V and 0 bases from J, the gap between germline ends came to 19 bases. The CDR3 is 18 residues long.

CDR3 amino acids: CASSYGVVNTEAFF. The CDR3 DNA follows: TGTGCCAGCAGCTACGGCGTAGTGAACACTGAAGCTTTCTTT. The J gene is TRBJ1-1, the V gene TRBV2, with unresolved D. This CDR3 comprises 14 residues. The germline V and J ends were trimmed by 6 bases and 0 bases, with 11 bases remaining between them. Germline assignment: CDR1 SNHLY and CDR2 FYNNEI. The complete variable domain, with remaining parts taken from reference TRBV2 and TRBJ1-1, reads EPEVTQTPSHQVTQMGQEVILRCVPISNHLYFYWYRQILGQKVEFLVSFYNNEISEKSEIFDDQFSVERPDGSNFTLKIRSTKLEDSAMYFCASSYGVVNTEAFFGQGTRLTVV.

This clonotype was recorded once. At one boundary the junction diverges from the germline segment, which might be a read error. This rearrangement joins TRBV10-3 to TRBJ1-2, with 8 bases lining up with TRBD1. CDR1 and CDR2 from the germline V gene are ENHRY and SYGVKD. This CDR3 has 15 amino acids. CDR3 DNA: TGTGCCATCGGTGAGTCGACAGGGGTTACCTATGGCTACACCTTC. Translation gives CAIGESTGVTYGYTF.

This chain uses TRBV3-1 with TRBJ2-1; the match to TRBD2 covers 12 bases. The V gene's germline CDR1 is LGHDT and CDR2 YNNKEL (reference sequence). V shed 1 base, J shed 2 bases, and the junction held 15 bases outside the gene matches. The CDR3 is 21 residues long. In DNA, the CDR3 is TGTGCCAGCAGCCAAGTGCCTGCGATGTGGACTAGCGGGGCCACCTACAATGAGCAGTTCTTC. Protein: CASSQVPAMWTSGATYNEQFF.

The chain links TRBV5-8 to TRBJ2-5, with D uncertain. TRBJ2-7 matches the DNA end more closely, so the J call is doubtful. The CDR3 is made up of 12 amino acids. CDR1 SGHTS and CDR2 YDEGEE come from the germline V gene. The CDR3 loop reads CASSPIVPEQYF. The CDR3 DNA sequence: TGTGCCAGCAGCCCAATTGTCCCCGAGCAGTACTTC.

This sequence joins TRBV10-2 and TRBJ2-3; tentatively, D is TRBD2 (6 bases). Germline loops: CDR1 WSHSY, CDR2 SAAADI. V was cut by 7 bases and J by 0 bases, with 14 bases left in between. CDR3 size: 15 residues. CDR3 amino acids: CASTLRGRSTDTQYF. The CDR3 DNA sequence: TGCGCCAGCACCTTACGGGGGAGAAGCACAGATACGCAGTATTTT.

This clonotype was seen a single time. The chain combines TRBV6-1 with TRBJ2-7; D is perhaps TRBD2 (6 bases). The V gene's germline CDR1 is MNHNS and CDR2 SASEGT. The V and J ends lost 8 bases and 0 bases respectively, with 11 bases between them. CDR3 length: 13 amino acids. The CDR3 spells CASESDYSYEQYF. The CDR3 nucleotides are TGTGCCAGCGAATCGGACTACTCCTACGAGCAGTACTTC.